This is a list of T cell receptor beta chains from one sample in a study of T cell changes during pregnancy in multiple sclerosis. Produced via immunoSEQ multiplex PCR; TCRdb's table is partial and in-frame only. Among approximately 92,000 clones listed, approximately 93% were seen once. The input for sequencing was peripheral blood, taken after pregnancy. The receptors shown here come from a female donor with multiple sclerosis, enrolled in a pregnancy study. CDR3s include the opening cysteine and the closing phenylalanine or tryptophan. D genes are given only for firm matches. The size field is filled for only some rows; it gives once, few, many or a size class.

len,abundance,j_gene,d_gene,v_gene,CDR3nt,CDR3aa
12,-,TRBJ2-1,-,TRBV7-6,TGTGCCAGCCTGAACATGCCCAATGAGCAGTTCTTC,CASLNMPNEQFF
13,-,TRBJ2-7,-,TRBV5-5,TGTGCCAGCAGCTTGAACAGTATCTACGAGCAGTACTTC,CASSLNSIYEQYF
15,-,TRBJ1-4,-,TRBV10-1,TGCGCCAGCAGCGGGGGACCGCCGTCTAATGAAAAACTGTTTTTT,CASSGGPPSNEKLFF
13,-,TRBJ2-1,-,TRBV7-8,TGTGCCAGCAGCTTAGGACTAGACAATGAGCAGTTCTTC,CASSLGLDNEQFF
13,-,TRBJ2-2,-,TRBV11-2,TGTGCCAGCAGCTTAGATCTCACCGGGGAGCTGTTTTTT,CASSLDLTGELFF
15,-,TRBJ2-1,TRBD1,TRBV6-1,TGTGCCAGCAGTAAGACAGGGGATCCCTACAATGAGCAGTTCTTC,CASSKTGDPYNEQFF
13,-,TRBJ1-1,-,TRBV5-1,TGCGCCAGCAGCCTGGAGCTGAACACTGAAGCTTTCTTT,CASSLELNTEAFF
12,-,TRBJ2-7,-,TRBV7-6,TGTGCCAGCAGCGGCATCTCCTACGAGCAGTACTTC,CASSGISYEQYF
11,-,TRBJ1-5,-,TRBV19,TGTGCCAGTAAGGGGGGGCTACACCAGCATTTT,CASKGGLHQHF
16,-,TRBJ2-1,-,TRBV5-1,TGCGCCAGCAGCTTCTCCGGGATGAGGGGGGGGGATGAGCAGTTCTTC,CASSFSGMRGGDEQFF
16,-,TRBJ1-3,TRBD1,TRBV11-2,TGTGCCAGCATTAACACCAAGGGACAGCCTGGAAACACCATATATTTT,CASINTKGQPGNTIYF
16,-,TRBJ1-3,-,TRBV5-1,TGCGCCAGCAGCAGAACAGAGACGCTCTCTGGAAACACCATATATTTT,CASSRTETLSGNTIYF
14,-,TRBJ1-4,-,TRBV28,TGTGCCAGCAACCTTGGCTCGGCGGGGGAAAAACTGTTTTTT,CASNLGSAGEKLFF
13,-,TRBJ2-7,TRBD2,TRBV10-3,TGTGCCATCAGTGACAGGGAGGGGTACGAGCAGTACTTC,CAISDREGYEQYF
12,-,TRBJ2-7,TRBD1,TRBV10-3,TGTGCCATCGGGACAGGGCAAGGCGAGCAGTACTTC,CAIGTGQGEQYF
17,-,TRBJ2-1,-,TRBV7-9,TGTGCCAGCAGCGACGGATACTTGACAAGCTCCTACAATGAGCAGTTCTTC,CASSDGYLTSSYNEQFF
13,-,TRBJ1-2,-,TRBV14,TGTGCCAGCAGCCAAGGAGGGTACTATGGCTACACCTTC,CASSQGGYYGYTF
13,-,TRBJ2-7,-,TRBV25-1,TGTGCCAGCAGTGCCACAGGGAAGTACGAGCAGTACTTC,CASSATGKYEQYF
14,-,TRBJ2-7,-,TRBV7-9,TGTGCCAGCAGCTTACAGGGGGGTTCCTACGAGCAGTACTTC,CASSLQGGSYEQYF
15,-,TRBJ1-3,TRBD1,TRBV4-1,TGCGCCAGCAGCCGAGACAGGGTCTCTGGAAACACCATATATTTT,CASSRDRVSGNTIYF
16,-,TRBJ2-1,TRBD2,TRBV5-5,TGTGCCAGCAGCCCAGTAGCGGGATTGGGTATCAATGAGCAGTTCTTC,CASSPVAGLGINEQFF
18,-,TRBJ1-4,-,TRBV5-8,TGTGCCAGCAGCTTGGGAGGGTCTGGGATGGCGCCGAATGAAAAACTGTTTTTT,CASSLGGSGMAPNEKLFF
14,-,TRBJ2-2,TRBD1,TRBV30,TGTGCCTGGAGCGTAACAGGGGGCGTCGGGGAGCTGTTTTTT,CAWSVTGGVGELFF
11,-,TRBJ1-1,-,TRBV30,TGTGCCTGGAGGATGACAGGTGAAGCTTTCTTT,CAWRMTGEAFF
14,-,TRBJ1-2,TRBD1,TRBV2,TGTGCCAGCAGCTCGACAGGGGTAGGCTATGGCTACACCTTC,CASSSTGVGYGYTF
18,-,TRBJ2-1,TRBD2,TRBV11-2,TGTGCCAGCAGCTCCCGAAGTCCGACTAGCGGCTCCTACAATGAGCAGTTCTTC,CASSSRSPTSGSYNEQFF
13,-,TRBJ2-1,-,TRBV5-1,TGCGCCAGCAGCTTGTACAGGGATGATGAGCAGTTCTTC,CASSLYRDDEQFF
15,-,TRBJ1-2,TRBD1,TRBV7-2,TGTGCCAGCAGCTTAGTGACAGGGGGCGCAGGGGGCTACACCTTC,CASSLVTGGAGGYTF
14,-,TRBJ2-1,TRBD2,TRBV2,TGTGCCAGCAGTGGGGGACTAGCGATCGATGAGCAGTTCTTC,CASSGGLAIDEQFF
15,-,TRBJ1-4,TRBD1,TRBV28,TGTGCCAGCAGTCCGACCGACAGGGTGAGGGAAAAACTGTTTTTT,CASSPTDRVREKLFF
16,-,TRBJ2-2,TRBD2,TRBV7-2,TGTGCCAGCACCACGGGGGCTAGCGGGATTCATCGGGAGCTGTTTTTT,CASTTGASGIHRELFF
13,-,TRBJ1-1,-,TRBV2,TGTGCCAGCAGTATGGGCCGTAACACTGAAGCTTTCTTT,CASSMGRNTEAFF
11,-,TRBJ1-4,-,TRBV19,TGTGCCAGTAGTCCCGGGGAAAAACTGTTTTTT,CASSPGEKLFF
12,few,TRBJ1-1,-,TRBV28,TGTGCCGTCCAAGGGGTTGGCACTGAAGCTTTCTTT,CAVQGVGTEAFF
12,-,TRBJ2-1,-,TRBV13,TGTGCCAGCAGCTGGCGGCGCAATGAGCAGTTCTTC,CASSWRRNEQFF
15,-,TRBJ2-7,-,TRBV7-8,TGTGCCAGCAGCCCGAGGGCGTCGGGCTCCTACGAGCAGTACTTC,CASSPRASGSYEQYF
18,-,TRBJ2-2,TRBD2,TRBV27,TGTGCCAGCAGTCCCCGCGGGCGTCAGCGGGACTACCCCGGGGAGCTGTTTTTT,CASSPRGRQRDYPGELFF
14,-,TRBJ2-1,-,TRBV27,TGTGCCAGCAGTTTAGGGAGCTCCTACAATGAGCAGTTCTTC,CASSLGSSYNEQFF
15,-,TRBJ1-3,TRBD1,TRBV2,TGTGCCAGCAGGGACAGGGGTCGGTCTGGAAACACCATATATTTT,CASRDRGRSGNTIYF
16,once,TRBJ2-7,-,TRBV28,TGTGCCAGCAGTCGGACTATCGGGACGGATTCCTACGAGCAGTACTTC,CASSRTIGTDSYEQYF